This entry concerns a single T cell receptor beta chain. What it binds is not known. Calling Graves' hyperthyroidism stable meant ophthalmopathy did not progress within 18 months. Those with hyperthyroidism were 18 to 65 years old, newly diagnosed, and ill for under 2 months. This CDR3 has 15 amino acids. With 5 bases removed from V and 6 bases from J, the gap between germline ends came to 17 bases. From germline, CDR1 is MGHDK and CDR2 SYGVNS. The data were taken from a study of T cells in Graves' hyperthyroidism and ophthalmopathy. The study's findings and limits: It was a median roughly six months before onset that the model predicted ophthalmopathy. Through a model of 13 V-J features, ophthalmopathy was separated from stable hyperthyroidism.

The investigators amplified TCR beta CDR3 regions from RNA transcripts. The HTBI primer set served for first-round RT-PCR of the TCR CDR3. A single record per CDR3 protein comes from TCRdb applying MiXCR to the multiplex PCR reads. The top ten hold 8% to 8.5% of the sample, which has 560,000 or so distinct CDR3 sequences, around 45% seen once. Material for sequencing was peripheral blood or thyroid tissue (not recorded which). This sequence joins TRBV25-1 and TRBJ1-5, with TRBD1 as a possible D gene (6 bases). The source of this sequence is a woman younger than 35 with Graves' hyperthyroidism. CDR3 DNA: TGTGCCAGCAGTAAGCCTTGGGGGGCCTCTCAGCCCCAGCATTTT. It is translated as CASSKPWGASQPQHF. Using reference TRBV25-1 and TRBJ1-5 for the parts outside the CDR3, the full variable domain is EADIYQTPRYLVIGTGKKITLECSQTMGHDKMYWYQQDPGMELHLIHYSYGVNSTEKGDLSSESTVSRIRTEHFPLTLESARPSHTSQYLCASSKPWGASQPQHFGDGTRLSIL.